This TCR beta chain was documented in a study of cytomegalovirus exposure and HLA in healthy donors. A few counts support this clone. Its antigen is currently unknown. Germline V gene sequence: CDR1 SGHNT, CDR2 YENEEA. The CDR3 sequence is 17 residues long. Losses at the gene ends were 4 bases for V and 2 bases for J; bases not matched to a gene: 7. PCR employed 60 Vbeta and 13 Jbeta primers. Data came from immunoSEQ multiplex PCR; TCRdb stores just in-frame clones and leaves some out. Of over 100,000 clones in the sample, under 70% were seen once. Study-wide results and caveats: V- and J-gene trimming of TCR beta was linked (in a later analysis) to a missense DCLRE1C variant.

The receptor's source is a man aged 18 to 35 in good health and CMV-seronegative. V is TRBV11-3 and J is TRBJ2-3; 12 bases map to TRBD2. Material for sequencing was PBMCs. The DNA of the CDR3 is TGTGCCAGCAGCTCAAGGACTAGCGGGGACTACACAGATACGCAGTATTTT. Amino acid sequence: CASSSRTSGDYTDTQYF.